The source of this TCR beta chain is a study of monozygotic twins with inflammatory bowel disease. This CDR3 region has 14 residues. In germline, CDR1 is LNHDA, CDR2 SQIVND (reference sequence). TCRdb re-called the 5' RACE reads and gives one entry per CDR3 protein, without DNA. The sample totals a few hundred thousand distinct CDR3 sequences; its top ten clones hold 2% to 2.5%. The rearrangement links TRBV19 to TRBJ1-5. The clonotype was recovered from a human donor with ulcerative colitis or Crohn's disease, or a healthy co-twin of an affected twin (not recorded which). Source material: blood. The CDR3 protein is CASSIIGVNQPQHF.